The 23 T cell receptor beta chains below all came from one sample that was sequenced in a study of blood T cell repertoires in COVID-19 (dated by TCRdb to the early 2020s). Receptor amplification or capture employed the immunoSEQ multiplex PCR assay. This is the immuneACCESS table as TCRdb keeps it, with only in-frame sequences that have V and J called. A part of the clones is gone; compared with another copy, unresolved V genes explain less than half, and the rest is unexplained. Counted in this sample were about 70,000 clones; roughly 82% of them appeared once. Of the sample, 28% falls within the top ten clones. The specimen was peripheral blood. These receptors all come from a woman older than 75 with active or convalescent COVID-19.

The J gene is TRBJ2-5, the V gene TRBV7-9, with TRBD2 identical over 9 bases. The V segment lost 8 bases and the J segment 1 base; nucleotides outside the gene matches: 5. CDR3 length: 14 amino acids. Germline V gene sequence: CDR1 SEHNR, CDR2 FQNEAQ (reference sequence). CDR3 loop: CASLTSGFQETQYF. CDR3 coding DNA: TGTGCCAGCCTTACTAGCGGGTTCCAAGAGACCCAGTACTTC. The full variable domain, in which reference TRBV7-9 and TRBJ2-5 provide the parts outside the CDR3, is DTGVSQNPRHKITKRGQNVTFRCDPISEHNRLYWYRQTLGQGPEFLTYFQNEAQLEKSRLLSDRFSAERPKGSFSTLEIQRTEQGDSAMYLCASLTSGFQETQYFGPGTRLLVL.

CDR3 sequence reads: CASSQDRELALIYNEQFF. For the CDR3, the DNA is TGTGCCAGCAGCCAAGATCGAGAACTAGCCCTGATTTACAATGAGCAGTTCTTC. The rearrangement joins TRBV3-1 (or the pseudogene TRBV3-2) to TRBJ2-1; TRBD2 might be the D (6 bases). Deletions cut 0 bases from V and 4 bases from J, with 19 bases between. Germline CDR1 is LGHDT and CDR2 is YNNKEL (reference sequence). The CDR3 length is 18 residues.

This clone was observed a single time. The genes are TRBV7-9 and TRBJ1-1, with D maybe TRBD1 (5 bases). Trimming removed 3 bases at V and 6 bases at J, with 17 bases between. Germline CDR1 and CDR2: SEHNR and FQNEAQ (reference sequence). The CDR3 has 15 amino acids. This CDR3 is CASSFKTSRVSEAFF. CDR3 coding DNA: TGTGCCAGCAGCTTCAAGACCAGCAGGGTGTCTGAAGCTTTCTTT.

The J gene is TRBJ1-6, the V gene TRBV5-5; a weak D match, TRBD1 (5 bases). Germline V gene lookup returns CDR1 SGHKS and CDR2 YYEKEE (reference sequence). The ends were cut back, 7 bases at V and 6 bases at J, with 17 bases in the middle. The CDR3 spans 15 residues. CDR3 DNA: TGTGCCAGCGAACGAGGAGTCAGGGCTAATTCACCCCTCCACTTT. The encoded protein is CASERGVRANSPLHF.

This clone was counted a single time. This sequence joins TRBV7-2 and TRBJ2-3; 8 positions match TRBD1. Trimming removed 10 bases from V and 3 bases from J; junction bases left unmatched: 12. The CDR3 contains 15 residues. Germline-derived CDR1 and CDR2 are SGHTA and FQGNSA. The CDR3: CATRNRGQGTDTQYF. CDR3 coding DNA: TGTGCCACACGAAACCGTGGACAGGGAACAGATACGCAGTATTTT. The full variable domain, rest sourced from reference TRBV7-2 and TRBJ2-3, is GAGVSQSPSNKVTEKGKDVELRCDPISGHTALYWYRQSLGQGLEFLIYFQGNSAPDKSGLPSDRFSAERTGGSVSTLTIQRTQQEDSAVYLCATRNRGQGTDTQYFGPGTRLTVL.

The J gene is TRBJ2-3, the V gene TRBV18; TRBD2 agrees at 15 bases. In germline, CDR1 is KGHSH, CDR2 LQKENI. J lost 5 bases, V lost 2 bases, and 11 bases had no gene match. The CDR3 has 19 residues. CDR3 residues: CASSPTRTSGGAGEDTQYF. DNA of the CDR3: TGTGCCAGCTCACCAACCAGGACTAGCGGGGGGGCTGGAGAAGATACGCAGTATTTT.

The J gene is TRBJ2-7, the V gene TRBV28, with D perhaps TRBD1 (6 bases). The CDR3 runs to 12 residues. CDR1 is MDHEN, CDR2 SYDVKM, per germline. V was cut by 6 bases and J by 7 bases, with 13 bases left in between. The CDR3 bases are TGTGCCAGCAGCCTGGGGGCTAGGGAGCAGTACTTC. Protein: CASSLGAREQYF.

The chain couples TRBV6-5 to TRBJ2-5; D might be TRBD2 (5 bases). V lost 7 bases, J lost 4 bases, and 13 bases lay in between. CDR1 is MNHEY, CDR2 SVGAGI, per germline. The CDR3 covers 13 residues. In nucleotides, the CDR3 is TGTGCCAGCACCATCCCGGGGTCAGAGACCCAGTACTTC. Its protein product is CASTIPGSETQYF.

The rearrangement uses TRBV28 and TRBJ1-3, with 7 nucleotides matching TRBD1. From germline, CDR1 is MDHEN and CDR2 SYDVKM. V lost 6 bases and J lost 0; bases outside the gene matches: 2. The CDR3 contains 14 residues. CDR3 protein: CASRPGGSGNTIYF. CDR3 nucleotide sequence: TGTGCCAGCAGACCAGGGGGCTCTGGAAACACCATATATTTT.

The chain has TRBV30 and TRBJ1-1; tentative D call: TRBD1 (6 bases). V shed 4 bases and J shed 8 bases, with 14 bases lying between them. The CDR3 extends over 12 amino acids. CDR1 is GTSNPN, CDR2 SVGIG, per germline (reference sequence). CDR3 region: CAWTPGVREAFF. DNA of the CDR3: TGTGCCTGGACCCCAGGGGTACGAGAAGCTTTCTTT.

This sequence joins TRBV6-2 or TRBV6-3 and TRBJ2-7, with 9 nucleotides matching TRBD1. Germline-derived CDR1 and CDR2 are MNHEY and SVGEGT. Unmatched junction bases numbered 1, after V lost 2 bases and J lost 2 bases. CDR3 length: 14 residues. CDR3 nucleotides: TGTGCCAGCAGTTACGGGACAGGGCCCTACGAGCAGTACTTC. Its translation is CASSYGTGPYEQYF.

The rearrangement joins TRBV3-1 (or the pseudogene TRBV3-2) to TRBJ2-1; the D is unclear. This CDR3 has 14 amino acids. Looked up from germline, CDR1 is LGHDT and CDR2 is YNNKEL (reference sequence). Between the trimmed V and J ends, which lost 3 bases and 1 base, there was a span of 7 bases. CDR3 DNA sequence: TGTGCCAGCAGCCACCCACAATCCTACAATGAGCAGTTCTTC. Translating gives CASSHPQSYNEQFF.

The chain uses TRBV24-1 and TRBJ2-7, with 9 bases lining up with TRBD1. The CDR3 covers 15 residues. Germline V gene data show CDR1 as KGHDR and CDR2 as SFDVKD. The J segment lost 6 bases and the V segment lost 4 bases, leaving 9 bases of the junction unmatched. The CDR3 DNA sequence: TGTGCCACCAGTGACTCCGACAGGGGGGCCGGCGAGCAGTACTTC. Its translation is CATSDSDRGAGEQYF.

The DNA of the CDR3 is TGTGCCAGTAGTATAGATTTTTGGACTAGCACAGATACGCAGTATTTT. This translates into CASSIDFWTSTDTQYF. The chain has TRBV19 and TRBJ2-3; possibly TRBD2 for D (5 bases). Trimming took off 0 bases at V and 0 bases at J, with 10 bases between the two ends. This CDR3 is 16 amino acids long. Germline CDR1 and CDR2: LNHDA and SQIVND (reference sequence).

This clone was observed a handful of times. The chain couples TRBV19 to TRBJ2-1, with a tentative D call TRBD2 (6 bases). Looked up from germline, CDR1 is LNHDA and CDR2 is SQIVND (reference sequence). The CDR3 has 15 amino acids. V lost 8 bases, J lost 3 bases, and 17 bases lay in between. The CDR3 coding sequence is TGTGCCAGTGGGCAGAGGGCGGGGAACTACAATGAGCAGTTCTTC. Protein sequence: CASGQRAGNYNEQFF.

The rearrangement uses TRBV18 and TRBJ1-3; 10 bases line up with TRBD1. There are 16 residues in the CDR3. V lost 6 bases and J lost 3; bases outside the gene matches: 8. Germline lookup yields CDR1 KGHSH and CDR2 LQKENI. The CDR3 is CASSPTTGGIGNTIYF. CDR3 coding DNA: TGTGCCAGCTCCCCCACGACAGGGGGCATTGGAAACACCATATATTTT. Looking up the rest from reference TRBV18 and TRBJ1-3 gives the full variable domain: NAGVMQNPRHLVRRRGQEARLRCSPMKGHSHVYWYRQLPEEGLKFMVYLQKENIIDESGMPKERFSAEFPKEGPSILRIQQVVRGDSAAYFCASSPTTGGIGNTIYFGEGSWLTVV.

This chain connects TRBV3-1 (or the pseudogene TRBV3-2) to TRBJ1-6; 9 nucleotides align to TRBD1. Germline lookup yields CDR1 LGHDT and CDR2 YNNKEL (reference sequence). V trimming: 1 base; J trimming: 10 bases; junction bases outside the gene matches: 8. The CDR3 spans 16 residues. CDR3 protein: CASSQASTGGSSPLHF. CDR3 DNA sequence: TGTGCCAGCAGCCAAGCATCGACAGGGGGAAGCTCACCCCTCCACTTT.

V usage is TRBV7-2 and J usage is TRBJ2-7; no definite D call. This CDR3 comprises 13 residues. From germline, CDR1 is SGHTA and CDR2 FQGNSA. V lost 4 bases and J 0 bases, leaving 7 bases between the germline ends. The DNA for the CDR3 is TGTGCCAGCAGCTCCGACTTCTCCTACGAGCAGTACTTC. It encodes CASSSDFSYEQYF.

This clone was detected a few times. The chain links TRBV19 to TRBJ1-2, with D possibly TRBD1 on 5 matching bases. The CDR3 spans 15 residues. Trimming removed 3 bases at V and 1 base at J, with 12 bases between. The germline gives CDR1 LNHDA, CDR2 SQIVND (reference sequence). CDR3 sequence: CASSIEARGNYGYTF. CDR3 in DNA: TGTGCCAGTAGTATCGAGGCAAGGGGTAACTATGGCTACACCTTC.

The chain uses TRBV7-9 and TRBJ2-3; D not certain. Trimming shortened V by 3 bases and J by 2 bases, and 12 bases separated the two germline ends. The length of the CDR3 is 15 residues. CDR1 SEHNR and CDR2 FQNEAQ come from the germline V gene (reference sequence). CDR3 protein: CASSLVRVNTDTQYF. For the CDR3, the DNA is TGTGCCAGCAGCTTGGTCCGCGTAAACACAGATACGCAGTATTTT.

The chain joins TRBV6-2 or TRBV6-3 to TRBJ1-2; D is perhaps TRBD1 (6 bases). V dropped 6 bases and J dropped 8 bases, with 16 bases sitting between them. Germline values: CDR1 MNHEY, CDR2 SVGEGT. The length of the CDR3 is 13 residues. For the CDR3, the DNA is TGTGCCAGCAGCCCTGGACAGCCCGGGGGCTACACCTTC. Translated: CASSPGQPGGYTF.

This clone has a single count. The chain employs TRBV4-1 and TRBJ1-2; D not resolved. Germline V gene data show CDR1 as MGHRA and CDR2 as YSYEKL. This CDR3 has 15 residues. CDR3 residues: CPTTPLPIPNYGYTF. As DNA, the CDR3 is TGCCCCACCACTCCACTCCCCATACCTAACTATGGCTACACCTTC.

This chain connects TRBV12-3 or TRBV12-4 to TRBJ1-2, with D possibly TRBD1 on 5 matching bases. Between the trimmed V and J ends, which lost 5 bases and 2 bases, there was a span of 9 bases. The CDR3 consists of 13 residues. The CDR3 protein is CASSESGNYGYTF. The CDR3 DNA is TGTGCCAGCAGTGAATCAGGGAACTATGGCTACACCTTC.